The present T cell receptor (beta chain) was sequenced within a study of cytomegalovirus exposure and HLA in healthy donors. This clone has more than one count but fewer than ten. The CDR3 consists of 13 residues. The V gene's germline CDR1 is MNHEY and CDR2 SMNVEV (reference sequence). The germline V and J ends were trimmed by 3 bases and 2 bases, with 7 bases remaining between them. The study ran its PCR with 60 Vbeta and 13 Jbeta primers. The method was immunoSEQ multiplex PCR; TCRdb's version includes in-frame clones alone and lacks a portion of them. This sample has some 150,000 clones, with 70% found just once.

The chain recombines TRBV27 with TRBJ1-2; the D is unclear. The receptor was isolated from a woman aged 55-70 years in good health and CMV-seropositive. The sample comprised PBMCs. CDR3 sequence: CASSFAGNYGYTF. CDR3 DNA: TGTGCCAGCAGTTTTGCCGGGAACTATGGCTACACCTTC.